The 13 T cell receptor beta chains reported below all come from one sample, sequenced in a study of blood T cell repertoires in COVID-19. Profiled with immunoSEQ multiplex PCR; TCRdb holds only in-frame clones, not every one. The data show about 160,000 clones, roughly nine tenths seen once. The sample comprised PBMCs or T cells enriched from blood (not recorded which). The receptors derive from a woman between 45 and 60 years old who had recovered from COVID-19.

The CDR3 protein is CASSLTATNEKLFF. CDR3 DNA sequence: TGTGCCAGCAGCTTAACAGCAACTAATGAAAAACTGTTTTTT. The chain employs TRBV7-9 and TRBJ1-4, with no clear D. The CDR3 is 14 residues long. CDR1 and CDR2 (germline): SEHNR, FQNEAQ (reference sequence). V dropped 2 bases and J dropped 0 bases, with 4 bases sitting between them.

CDR3 region: CASSLARRRTTQGDTQYF. DNA of the CDR3: TGTGCCAGCAGCTTAGCGAGGAGGAGGACTACGCAGGGAGATACGCAGTATTTT. This rearrangement joins TRBV7-8 to TRBJ2-3, with D possibly matching TRBD2 (6 bases). The CDR3 loop spans 18 amino acids. Looked up from germline, CDR1 is SGHVS and CDR2 is FQNEAQ. V lost 0 bases to trimming and J lost 5 bases, with 21 bases between them.

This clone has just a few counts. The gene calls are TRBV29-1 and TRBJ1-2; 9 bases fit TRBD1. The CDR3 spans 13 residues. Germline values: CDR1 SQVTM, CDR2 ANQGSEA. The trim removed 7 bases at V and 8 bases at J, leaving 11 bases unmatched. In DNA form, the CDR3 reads TGCAGCGGGATGAAGGGACAGGGAGTAGGCTACACCTTC. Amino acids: CSGMKGQGVGYTF.

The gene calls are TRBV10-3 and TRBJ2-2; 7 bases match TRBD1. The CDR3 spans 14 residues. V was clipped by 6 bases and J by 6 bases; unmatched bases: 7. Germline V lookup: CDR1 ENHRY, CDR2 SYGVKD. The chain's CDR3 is CAIRQGLGAGELFF. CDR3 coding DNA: TGTGCCATCAGACAGGGGCTTGGAGCCGGGGAGCTGTTTTTT.

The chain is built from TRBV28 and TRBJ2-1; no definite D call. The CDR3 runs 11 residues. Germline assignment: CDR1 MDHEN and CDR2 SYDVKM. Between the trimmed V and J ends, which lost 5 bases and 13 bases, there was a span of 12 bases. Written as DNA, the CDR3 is TGTGCCAGCAGTAACTCGGTACGACAGTTCTTC. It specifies CASSNSVRQFF. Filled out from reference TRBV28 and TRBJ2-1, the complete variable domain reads DVKVTQSSRYLVKRTGEKVFLECVQDMDHENMFWYRQDPGLGLRLIYFSYDVKMKEKGDIPEGYSVSREKKERFSLILESASTNQTSMYLCASSNSVRQFFGPGTRLTVL.

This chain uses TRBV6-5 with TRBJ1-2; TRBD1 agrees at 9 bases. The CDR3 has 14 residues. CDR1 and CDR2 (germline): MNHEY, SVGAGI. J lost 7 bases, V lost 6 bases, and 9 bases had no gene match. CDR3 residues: CASRSLQGARGYTF. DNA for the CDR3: TGTGCCAGCAGGAGTTTACAGGGGGCGCGTGGCTACACCTTC.

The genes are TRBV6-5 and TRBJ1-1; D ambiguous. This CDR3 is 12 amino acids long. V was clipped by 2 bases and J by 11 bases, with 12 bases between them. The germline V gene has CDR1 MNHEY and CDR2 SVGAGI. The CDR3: CASSYLGEVAFF. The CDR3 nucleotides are TGTGCCAGCAGTTACCTCGGAGAGGTGGCTTTCTTT.

CDR3: CASSDTGGEPSQHF. The CDR3 coding sequence is TGTGCCAGTAGTGATACAGGGGGCGAACCGTCCCAGCATTTT. The chain uses TRBV19 and TRBJ1-5, with 9 bases that match TRBD1. The germline gives CDR1 LNHDA, CDR2 SQIVND (reference sequence). CDR3 length: 14 residues. V shed 5 bases, J shed 11 bases, and the junction held 10 bases outside the gene matches. The full variable domain, completed using reference TRBV19 and TRBJ1-5, is DGGITQSPKYLFRKEGQNVTLSCEQNLNHDAMYWYRQDPGQGLRLIYYSQIVNDFQKGDIAEGYSVSREKKESFPLTVTSAQKNPTAFYLCASSDTGGEPSQHFGDGTRLSIL.

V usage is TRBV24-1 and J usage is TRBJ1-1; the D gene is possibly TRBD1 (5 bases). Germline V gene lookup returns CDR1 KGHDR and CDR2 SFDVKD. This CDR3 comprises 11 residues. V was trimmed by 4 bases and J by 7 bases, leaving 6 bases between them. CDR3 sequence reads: CATSDRDEAFF. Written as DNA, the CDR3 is TGTGCCACCAGTGACAGGGATGAAGCTTTCTTT.

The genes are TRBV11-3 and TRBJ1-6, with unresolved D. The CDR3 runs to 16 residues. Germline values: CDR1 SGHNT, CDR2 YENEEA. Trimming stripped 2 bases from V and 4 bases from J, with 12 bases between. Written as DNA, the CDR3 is TGTGCCAGCAGCTTAAACGGGGTATTATATAATTCACCCCTCCACTTT. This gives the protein CASSLNGVLYNSPLHF.

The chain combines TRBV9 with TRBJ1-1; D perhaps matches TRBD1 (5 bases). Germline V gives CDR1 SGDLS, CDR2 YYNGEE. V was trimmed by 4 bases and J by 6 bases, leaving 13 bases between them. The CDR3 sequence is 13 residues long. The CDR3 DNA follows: TGTGCCAGCAGCTCCGACAGCCTATCTGAAGCTTTCTTT. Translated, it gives CASSSDSLSEAFF.

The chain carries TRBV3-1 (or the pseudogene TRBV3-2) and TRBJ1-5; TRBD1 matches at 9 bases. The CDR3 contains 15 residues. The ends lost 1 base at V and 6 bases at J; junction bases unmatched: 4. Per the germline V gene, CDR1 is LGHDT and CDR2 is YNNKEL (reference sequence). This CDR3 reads CASSQGTGDGQPQHF. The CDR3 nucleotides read TGTGCCAGCAGCCAAGGGACAGGGGATGGTCAGCCCCAGCATTTT.

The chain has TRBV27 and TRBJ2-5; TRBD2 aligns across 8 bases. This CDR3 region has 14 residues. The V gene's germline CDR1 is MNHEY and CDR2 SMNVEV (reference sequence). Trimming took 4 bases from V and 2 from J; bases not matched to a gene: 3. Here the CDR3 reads CASSSSGSQETQYF. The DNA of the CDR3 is TGTGCCAGCAGTTCGAGCGGGAGTCAAGAGACCCAGTACTTC.